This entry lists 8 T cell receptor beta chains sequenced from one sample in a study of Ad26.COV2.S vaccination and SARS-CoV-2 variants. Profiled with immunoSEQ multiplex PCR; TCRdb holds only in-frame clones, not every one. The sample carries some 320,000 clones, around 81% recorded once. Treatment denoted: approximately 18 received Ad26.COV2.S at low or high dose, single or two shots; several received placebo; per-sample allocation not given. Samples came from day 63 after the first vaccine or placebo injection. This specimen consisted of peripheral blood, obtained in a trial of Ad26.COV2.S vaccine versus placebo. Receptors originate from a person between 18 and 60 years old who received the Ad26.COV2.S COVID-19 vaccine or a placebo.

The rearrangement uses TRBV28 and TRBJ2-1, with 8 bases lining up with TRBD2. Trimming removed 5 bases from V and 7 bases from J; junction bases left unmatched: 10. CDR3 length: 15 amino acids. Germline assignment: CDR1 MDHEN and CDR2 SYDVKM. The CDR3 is CASSPPAGGRNEQFF. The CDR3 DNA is TGTGCCAGCAGTCCTCCGGCGGGGGGCAGGAATGAGCAGTTCTTC.

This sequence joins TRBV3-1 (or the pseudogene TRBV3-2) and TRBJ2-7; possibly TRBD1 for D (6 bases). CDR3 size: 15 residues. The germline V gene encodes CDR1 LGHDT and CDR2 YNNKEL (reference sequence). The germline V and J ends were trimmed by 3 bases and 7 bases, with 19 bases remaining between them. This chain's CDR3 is CASSQGRGTGSEQYF. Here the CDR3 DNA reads TGTGCCAGCAGCCAGGGCAGGGGAACTGGGTCGGAGCAGTACTTC.

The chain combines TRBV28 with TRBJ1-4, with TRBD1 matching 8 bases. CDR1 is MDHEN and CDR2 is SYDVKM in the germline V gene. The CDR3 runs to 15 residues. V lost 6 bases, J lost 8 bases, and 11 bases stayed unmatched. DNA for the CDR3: TGTGCCAGCAGCCCACCGGGACAGGAAGGAGAAAAACTGTTTTTT. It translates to CASSPPGQEGEKLFF.

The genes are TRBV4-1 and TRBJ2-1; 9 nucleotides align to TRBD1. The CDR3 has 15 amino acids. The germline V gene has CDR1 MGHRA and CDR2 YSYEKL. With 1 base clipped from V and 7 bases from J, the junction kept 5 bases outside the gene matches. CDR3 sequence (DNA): TGCGCCAGCAGCCAAGCACAGGGGGCGCGGAATGAGCAGTTCTTC. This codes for CASSQAQGARNEQFF.

CDR3 sequence reads: CASSVGTFGELFF. The CDR3 coding sequence is TGTGCCAGCAGCGTAGGGACATTCGGGGAGCTGTTTTTT. This rearrangement joins TRBV7-2 to TRBJ2-2; a weak D match, TRBD1 (6 bases). Germline V gene lookup returns CDR1 SGHTA and CDR2 FQGNSA. The CDR3 length is 13 residues. V lost 5 bases and J lost 7, with 11 bases in between.

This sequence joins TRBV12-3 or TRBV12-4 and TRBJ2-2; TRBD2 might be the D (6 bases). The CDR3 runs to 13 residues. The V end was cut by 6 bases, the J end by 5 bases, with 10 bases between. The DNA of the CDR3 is TGTGCCAGCAGGGGCGGGGTGACCGGGGAGCTGTTTTTT. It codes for CASRGGVTGELFF.

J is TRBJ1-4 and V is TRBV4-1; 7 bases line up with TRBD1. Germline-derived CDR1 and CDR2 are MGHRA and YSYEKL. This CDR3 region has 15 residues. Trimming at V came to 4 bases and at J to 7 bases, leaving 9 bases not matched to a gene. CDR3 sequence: CASSPQGIVGEKLFF. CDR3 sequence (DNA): TGCGCCAGCAGCCCACAGGGGATCGTTGGTGAAAAACTGTTTTTT.

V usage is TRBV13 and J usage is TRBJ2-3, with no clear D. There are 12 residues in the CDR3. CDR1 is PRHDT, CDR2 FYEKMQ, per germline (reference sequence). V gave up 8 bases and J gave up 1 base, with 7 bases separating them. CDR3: CASGWGTDTQYF. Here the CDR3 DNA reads TGTGCCAGCGGGTGGGGCACAGATACGCAGTATTTT.